This T cell receptor (beta chain) is drawn from a study of vaccination effects on CD4 cells after COVID-19. General study results and limits: Both infection-induced and vaccine-induced clones contracted markedly at late post-vaccination timepoints.

ViraFEST used viral peptide pools to expand antigen-specific CD4+ T cells before sequencing. The culture ran for nine to eleven days, and then CD4+ T cells were isolated. Participants got two doses of BNT162b2 or mRNA-1273 vaccine. On day 3 and again on day 7, half the medium was replaced with IL-2 medium. Germline V gives CDR1 MGHRA, CDR2 YSYEKL. The CDR3 runs to 15 residues. After removal of 0 bases from V and 5 bases from J, the junction contained 4 bases not matched to a gene. Points on this clone: Its antigen is not known.

Sequencing was performed with immunoSEQ multiplex PCR; in TCRdb, only in-frame clones are kept and a portion is missing. The table has roughly 24,000 clones, roughly 80% seen once. The clonotype originates from a human donor who received a COVID-19 vaccine. Some clones in this sample may be carry-over from other donors' samples. Sequencing was performed on CD4+ T cells from PBMCs cultured with SARS-CoV-2 spike peptides, taken after COVID-19 vaccination. This sequence joins TRBV4-1 and TRBJ1-5, with TRBD1 matching over 7 bases. CDR3: CASSQDRDSYQPQHF. The CDR3 region has the DNA TGCGCCAGCAGCCAAGACCGGGACAGCTATCAGCCCCAGCATTTT.